This TCR beta chain was obtained from a study of T cells in Graves' hyperthyroidism and ophthalmopathy. The CDR3 regions of TCR beta were amplified from RNA transcripts. The study used the HTBI primer set for a first-round RT-PCR of the TCR CDR3. Each CDR3 protein is one row after TCRdb ran MiXCR on the multiplex PCR reads. The data show hundreds of thousands of distinct CDR3 sequences, more than 13% seen once. CDR1 is MDHEN and CDR2 is SYDVKM in the germline V gene. There are 16 residues in the CDR3. Trimming left V 2 bases short and J 0 bases short, with 12 bases between. The clonotype was recovered from a man aged 50-60 years with Graves' ophthalmopathy. The sample taken for sequencing was blood. The chain joins TRBV28 to TRBJ2-3; maybe TRBD1 (5 bases). CDR3 DNA sequence: TGTGCCAGCAGTTTAAGCAGGACATTCAGCACAGATACGCAGTATTTT. This codes for CASSLSRTFSTDTQYF.